Shown below are 30 T cell receptor beta chains from a single sample sequenced in a study of T cells in Graves' hyperthyroidism and ophthalmopathy. RNA transcripts were the template for amplifying TCR beta CDR3 regions. An initial round of RT-PCR targeting the TCR CDR3 relied on the HTBI primer set. MiXCR, applied by TCRdb to the multiplex PCR reads, yields one record per CDR3 protein. Of over 450,000 distinct CDR3 sequences in the sample, approximately 15% were seen once. The sequencing sample was made of blood. The receptors derive from a woman aged 18 to 35 with Graves' hyperthyroidism.

The rearrangement links TRBV9 to TRBJ1-1; D is uncertain. Trimming shortened V by 5 bases and J by 0 bases, and 20 bases separated the two germline ends. Germline CDR1 reads SGDLS; CDR2 reads YYNGEE. This CDR3 is built from 17 residues. The CDR3 bases are TGTGCCAGCAGAGCCGCCCCAGAGGCCCCCATGAACACTGAAGCTTTCTTT. Translation: CASRAAPEAPMNTEAFF.

This clonotype was seen repeatedly, ten times or more. This chain joins TRBV5-1 and TRBJ1-2; 9 bases are a match to TRBD1. The CDR3 spans 15 residues. Per the germline V gene, CDR1 is SGHRS and CDR2 is YFSETQ. Trimming took 3 bases from V and 2 from J; bases not matched to a gene: 5. The CDR3 reads CASSSTTGGNYGYTF. CDR3 nucleotides: TGCGCCAGCAGCTCGACGACAGGGGGGAACTATGGCTACACCTTC.

This chain connects TRBV3-1 to TRBJ2-1, with 7 bases identical to TRBD2. The J segment lost 2 bases and the V segment lost 1 base, leaving 5 bases of the junction unmatched. CDR3 length equals 16 residues. CDR1 LGHDT and CDR2 YNNKEL come from the germline V gene (reference sequence). CDR3 coding DNA: TGTGCCAGCAGCCAAGCGGCGGGAGTTCCCTACAATGAGCAGTTCTTC. This encodes CASSQAAGVPYNEQFF.

The chain links TRBV5-6 to TRBJ1-1; D perhaps matches TRBD1 (5 bases). This CDR3 has 15 amino acids. V lost 0 bases, J lost 6 bases, and 15 bases lay in between. The germline CDR1 and CDR2 sequences are SGHDT and YYEEEE. The CDR3 is CASSLVGQGRAEAFF. The CDR3 region has the DNA TGTGCCAGCAGCTTGGTAGGGCAGGGTAGAGCTGAAGCTTTCTTT.

This clonotype was counted ten times or more. The CDR3, as DNA: TGCAGTGCTAGAGTCCGTAGCAATCAGCCCCAGCATTTT. Translating it yields CSARVRSNQPQHF. The V call is TRBV20-1, the J call TRBJ1-5; D is uncertain. Trimming shortened V by 1 base and J by 0 bases, and 4 bases separated the two germline ends. Per germline, CDR1 DFQATT and CDR2 SNEGSKA (reference sequence). This CDR3 spans 13 amino acids.

The chain is built from TRBV6-5 and TRBJ2-2, with D possibly matching TRBD2 (5 bases). With 5 bases removed from V and 4 bases from J, the gap between germline ends came to 17 bases. This CDR3 has 16 residues. Germline loops: CDR1 MNHEY, CDR2 SVGAGI. The CDR3 loop reads CASSHLSSGSTGELFF. CDR3 nucleotide sequence: TGTGCCAGCAGTCACCTTTCGAGCGGCAGCACCGGGGAGCTGTTTTTT.

This clonotype has at least ten counts. This chain uses TRBV9 with TRBJ1-5, with D unresolved. Germline lookup yields CDR1 SGDLS and CDR2 YYNGEE. V shed 5 bases and J shed 6 bases, with 9 bases lying between them. The CDR3 has 12 amino acids. Here the CDR3 reads CASRGGLQPQHF. CDR3 in DNA: TGTGCCAGCAGGGGAGGGCTTCAGCCCCAGCATTTT.

The CDR3 spells CASSSAGGGETQYF. In DNA, the CDR3 is TGTGCCAGCAGCTCAGCGGGAGGGGGCGAGACCCAGTACTTC. The chain links TRBV11-3 to TRBJ2-5, with 10 nucleotides matching TRBD2. Looked up from germline, CDR1 is SGHNT and CDR2 is YENEEA. CDR3 length: 14 amino acids. Trimming cost V 4 bases and J 5 bases; bases outside gene matches: 4.

This clonotype was counted ten times or more. The chain couples TRBV7-9 to TRBJ2-7; the match to TRBD1 covers 7 bases. Per germline, CDR1 SEHNR and CDR2 FQNEAQ (reference sequence). With 3 bases clipped from V and 3 bases from J, the junction kept 8 bases outside the gene matches. The CDR3 runs to 15 residues. The CDR3, as DNA: TGTGCCAGCAGCTTGGCCGGGACAGTAAACTACGAGCAGTACTTC. Its translation: CASSLAGTVNYEQYF.

The V call is TRBV7-2, the J call TRBJ2-2; 11 bases align to TRBD2. CDR3 size: 17 residues. Looked up from germline, CDR1 is SGHTA and CDR2 is FQGNSA. V lost 5 bases and J lost 1; bases outside the gene matches: 6. This chain's CDR3 is CASSGGLAGGNTGELFF. The CDR3 bases are TGTGCCAGCAGCGGGGGGCTAGCGGGAGGGAACACCGGGGAGCTGTTTTTT.

There are many counts of this clonotype. The rearrangement uses TRBV19 and TRBJ2-1; D gene unclear. The CDR3 extends over 14 amino acids. From germline, CDR1 is LNHDA and CDR2 SQIVND (reference sequence). V lost 5 bases and J 4 bases, leaving 12 bases between the germline ends. The CDR3 loop reads CASSDFQLYNEQFF. The CDR3 DNA follows: TGTGCCAGTAGTGACTTCCAGCTTTACAATGAGCAGTTCTTC.

This clonotype showed up many times. The genes are TRBV3-1 and TRBJ1-1; a weak D match, TRBD1 (6 bases). Trimming stripped 5 bases from V and 5 bases from J, with 21 bases between. Per germline, CDR1 LGHDT and CDR2 YNNKEL (reference sequence). This CDR3 has 16 residues. CDR3 in amino acids: CASSFSPLRGGTEAFF. Written as DNA, the CDR3 is TGTGCCAGCAGCTTCTCGCCCCTCAGGGGAGGAACTGAAGCTTTCTTT.

The sample holds many counts of this clonotype. The genes are TRBV7-3 and TRBJ1-6, with 9 bases fitting TRBD1. The ends lost 5 bases at V and 6 bases at J; junction bases unmatched: 5. CDR1 and CDR2 from the germline V gene are SGHTA and FQGTGA. The CDR3 is made up of 15 amino acids. The CDR3: CASSTGTGTNSPLHF. CDR3 coding DNA: TGTGCCAGCAGCACCGGGACAGGGACTAATTCACCCCTCCACTTT.

This clonotype was observed at least ten times. CDR3 sequence (DNA): TGTGCCAGCAGCGTAGCTGGGAAGGGCACAGATACGCAGTATTTT. As protein: CASSVAGKGTDTQYF. This rearrangement joins TRBV9 to TRBJ2-3, with no clear D. This CDR3 is built from 15 residues. V lost 0 bases and J 1 base, leaving 9 bases between the germline ends. From germline, CDR1 is SGDLS and CDR2 YYNGEE.

The sample holds many counts of this clonotype. The V gene is TRBV7-9, the J gene TRBJ2-1, with a tentative D call TRBD2 (5 bases). Trimming pared 5 bases from V and 7 bases from J, leaving 9 bases between. Germline V lookup: CDR1 SEHNR, CDR2 FQNEAQ (reference sequence). The CDR3 consists of 12 residues. CDR3 in DNA: TGTGCCAGCAGCCAGGACTTGAATGAGCAGTTCTTC. Protein product: CASSQDLNEQFF.

This clonotype appeared many times. The chain has TRBV7-3 and TRBJ1-1, with D hard to call. V lost 3 bases, J lost 0 bases, and 8 bases lay in between. Germline assignment: CDR1 SGHTA and CDR2 FQGTGA. The CDR3 totals 14 residues. DNA of the CDR3: TGTGCCAGCAGCTTTATAGGATTGAACACTGAAGCTTTCTTT. Protein product: CASSFIGLNTEAFF.

CDR3 sequence: CASSSRQGQRGETQYF. The CDR3 nucleotides are TGTGCCAGCAGCTCCCGACAGGGTCAACGGGGGGAGACCCAGTACTTC. The V and J genes are TRBV7-6 and TRBJ2-5; possible D gene TRBD1, 7 bases. V was shortened by 4 bases and J by 5 bases, with 20 bases between the two germline ends. Germline V gene data show CDR1 as SGHVS and CDR2 as FNYEAQ. This CDR3 comprises 16 residues.

This clonotype was found many times. This chain joins TRBV6-1 and TRBJ2-1, with 11 bases that match TRBD2. Germline values: CDR1 MNHNS, CDR2 SASEGT. After removal of 10 bases from V and 7 bases from J, the junction contained 6 bases not matched to a gene. The CDR3 sequence is 13 residues long. CDR3: CANRLAGSNEQFF. CDR3 coding DNA: TGTGCCAACCGACTAGCGGGAAGTAATGAGCAGTTCTTC.

In this sample, this clonotype turned up a few times. This sequence joins TRBV11-3 and TRBJ2-1; TRBD1 or TRBD2 may be the D gene (5 bases each). CDR1 and CDR2 (germline): SGHNT, YENEEA. CDR3 length equals 14 residues. Trimming pared 2 bases from V and 13 bases from J, leaving 18 bases between. This chain's CDR3 is CASSLLRRGAPQFF. Written as DNA, the CDR3 is TGTGCCAGCAGCTTACTACGGCGAGGGGCCCCCCAGTTCTTC.

This clonotype was seen ten or more times. The chain is built from TRBV29-1 and TRBJ2-1; 12 nucleotides agree with TRBD2. J was trimmed by 9 bases and V by 0 bases; bases with no gene match: 9. The CDR3 totals 16 residues. Germline lookup yields CDR1 SQVTM and CDR2 ANQGSEA. The CDR3 DNA is TGCAGCGTTGAAGATACGCAGCTAGCGGGAGGGAGTGAGCAGTTCTTC. It yields the protein CSVEDTQLAGGSEQFF.

This clonotype was observed at least ten times. The V gene is TRBV13, the J gene TRBJ1-1, with 7 bases fitting TRBD1. This CDR3 is built from 14 residues. V was clipped by 5 bases and J by 1 base; unmatched bases: 4. CDR1 and CDR2 from the germline V gene are PRHDT and FYEKMQ (reference sequence). The CDR3 DNA is TGTGCCAGCAGCGCCTACAGGGGGAACACTGAAGCTTTCTTT. The encoded protein is CASSAYRGNTEAFF.

This clonotype was seen repeatedly, ten times or more. V usage is TRBV19 and J usage is TRBJ1-2; TRBD1 is a possible D gene (6 bases). The CDR3 runs 15 residues. V was shortened by 2 bases and J by 3 bases, with 13 bases between the two germline ends. Germline V lookup: CDR1 LNHDA, CDR2 SQIVND (reference sequence). The CDR3 loop is CASSIYGGRDYGYTF. The CDR3 DNA reads TGTGCCAGTAGTATATACGGGGGGCGCGACTATGGCTACACCTTC.

This clonotype came up many times. The gene calls are TRBV6-5 and TRBJ1-4; tentative D call: TRBD1 (6 bases). This CDR3 has 16 residues. Trimming left V 2 bases short and J 0 bases short, with 10 bases between. CDR1 and CDR2 from the germline V gene are MNHEY and SVGAGI. The CDR3 loop is CASSYKGQATNEKLFF. In DNA form, the CDR3 reads TGTGCCAGCAGTTACAAGGGACAAGCAACTAATGAAAAACTGTTTTTT.

Ten or more counts support this clonotype. This rearrangement joins TRBV30 to TRBJ1-6; a possible D gene is TRBD1 (5 bases). Per the germline V gene, CDR1 is GTSNPN and CDR2 is SVGIG (reference sequence). The CDR3 covers 16 residues. V was trimmed by 0 bases and J by 7 bases, leaving 16 bases between them. The CDR3 here is CAWSVQDRPTNSPLHF. CDR3 DNA: TGTGCCTGGAGTGTACAGGATAGACCGACAAATTCACCCCTCCACTTT.

Regarding this clonotype: At one end the junction does not follow the germline gene, possibly because of a read error. The chain joins TRBV30 to TRBJ2-3; D is unresolved. Germline V gene sequence: CDR1 GTSNPN, CDR2 SVGIG (reference sequence). This CDR3 has 11 amino acids. CDR3 region: CAWSVSDTQCF. In DNA form, the CDR3 reads TGTGCCTGGAGTGTATCAGATACGCAGTGTTTT.

This clonotype was seen at least ten times. The J gene is TRBJ1-2, the V gene TRBV20-1, with 8 bases lining up with TRBD1. The CDR3 length is 14 residues. The germline V gene has CDR1 DFQATT and CDR2 SNEGSKA (reference sequence). Unmatched junction bases numbered 9, after V lost 1 base and J lost 8 bases. The CDR3 coding sequence is TGCAGTGCTAGAGTCACAGGGGGGACTGAAGGCTACACCTTC. Encoded protein: CSARVTGGTEGYTF.

This clonotype was seen repeatedly, ten times or more. J is TRBJ2-5 and V is TRBV7-2; 7 bases match TRBD1. CDR1 and CDR2 (germline): SGHTA, FQGNSA. V was clipped by 5 bases and J by 6 bases; unmatched bases: 12. The CDR3 runs 15 residues. CDR3 amino acids: CASSRGGPVPKTQYF. The CDR3 DNA sequence: TGTGCCAGCAGCCGAGGGGGCCCGGTTCCCAAGACCCAGTACTTC.

A word on this clonotype: This may be a read error: a much more frequent sequence differs by one nucleotide. The chain joins TRBV30 to TRBJ2-7, with 12 bases identical to TRBD2. The length of the CDR3 is 16 residues. Germline loops: CDR1 GTSNPN, CDR2 SVGIG (reference sequence). Written as DNA, the CDR3 is TGTGCCAGTAGTCCCGGACTAGCGGGAATGATATACGAGCACTACTTC. Amino acid sequence: CASSPGLAGMIYEHYF.

A few counts support this clonotype. This chain uses TRBV7-2 with TRBJ2-3, with TRBD2 matching over 11 bases. The germline gives CDR1 SGHTA, CDR2 FQGNSA. Unmatched junction bases numbered 16, after V lost 1 base and J lost 10 bases. The CDR3 is 18 residues long. The CDR3 sequence: CASSLGPISGRDLWSQYF. The CDR3 nucleotides are TGTGCCAGCAGCTTAGGACCAATTAGCGGGAGGGACCTCTGGTCGCAGTATTTT.

This clonotype was seen ten or more times. The chain couples TRBV6-1 to TRBJ2-5; 9 positions match TRBD2. This CDR3 has 14 amino acids. J gave up 5 bases and V 4 bases, and 5 bases lay outside the gene matches. CDR1 MNHNS and CDR2 SASEGT come from the germline V gene. The CDR3 DNA is TGTGCCAGCAGTGCCCTAGCGGGGAAGGAGACCCAGTACTTC. Protein: CASSALAGKETQYF.